This TCR beta chain is from a study of OX40 agonist ivuxolimab in advanced cancers. Study in general: Head and neck, renal cell, melanoma or hepatocellular carcinoma were the cancers that dose-escalation patients had. Partial responses occurred in Three dose-escalation patients, one with hepatocellular carcinoma and two with cutaneous melanoma. Among those enrolled, mean age was 60 years (range about 23 to 85) and over 70% were male.

Method: immunoSEQ multiplex PCR; TCRdb's copy keeps in-frame clones and lacks some. The table includes about 54,000 clones, roughly 90% detected once. Sequenced here: CD4+ or CD8+ T cells sorted from blood, sampled in a trial of the OX40 agonist ivuxolimab. This clonotype originated in an adult with an advanced solid tumor such as melanoma, head and neck, liver or kidney cancer.

The CDR3 sequence: CASRGTGYNEQFF. CDR3 bases: TGTGCCAGCAGAGGGACAGGGTACAATGAGCAGTTCTTC. V is TRBV6-1 and J is TRBJ2-1; 9 nucleotides align to TRBD1. The CDR3 is 13 residues long. Trimming at V came to 6 bases and at J to 4 bases, leaving 1 base not matched to a gene. The germline V gene has CDR1 MNHNS and CDR2 SASEGT.